This TCR beta chain came from a study of CD8+ T cells in alopecia areata. As for the study in general: Each of the treated patients was given oral tofacitinib, 5 to 10 mg twice daily, for moderate-to-severe alopecia areata.

Sequencing relied on a cDNA template that was reverse transcribed from extracted RNA. TCRdb's table, derived via immunoSEQ multiplex PCR, lists solely in-frame clones and lacks some. The table records 150,000 or so clones, 50% to 75% of them present only once. Notes on the study in general: Lesional scalp, notably in alopecia totalis/universalis, had clonality above that of normal scalp.

For this clone: Antigen: not known.

Treatment: oral pan-JAK inhibitor, 5-10 mg twice daily. Collection of lesional scalp punch biopsies and peripheral blood was performed in alopecia areata patients. The germline gives CDR1 GTSNPN, CDR2 SVGIG (reference sequence). V shed 3 bases, J shed 3 bases, and the junction held 8 bases outside the gene matches. The CDR3 has 15 residues. This clonotype was obtained from a human donor with alopecia areata. The sequencing used CD4+ T cells sorted from blood, collected between weeks 55 and 65, from a patient treated with tofacitinib. The chain carries TRBV30 and TRBJ1-5, with 7 bases matching TRBD1. The chain's CDR3 is CAWSSGQVFNQPQHF. CDR3 in DNA: TGTGCCTGGAGCTCCGGACAGGTATTCAATCAGCCCCAGCATTTT.